Below, 21 T cell receptor beta chains from the same sample are listed, as sequenced in a study of T-cell memory formation after mild COVID-19. TCRdb used MiXCR to reprocess the 5' RACE reads, holding one entry per CDR3 protein. The sample holds fewer than 350,000 distinct CDR3 sequences, more than 15% seen once. What was sequenced was PBMCs or a T cell subset sorted from them (not recorded which). The receptors stem from a man aged 18-30 years who had mild COVID-19 (a few samples of this study predate the infection). Cell type and time point are not known.

The V and J genes are TRBV12-3 or TRBV12-4 and TRBJ2-1; D remains ambiguous. The V end lost 4 bases, the J end lost 9 bases, and 7 bases lay between the germline ends. The CDR3 is made up of 11 amino acids. CDR3 loop: CASSSSIEQFF. CDR3 nucleotides: TGTGCCAGCAGTTCGTCCATTGAGCAGTTCTTC.

V and J are TRBV7-2 and TRBJ1-4; tentatively, D is TRBD1 (6 bases). The CDR3 runs to 15 residues. CDR1 is SGHTA, CDR2 FQGNSA, per germline. Trimming shortened V by 5 bases and J by 11 bases, and 21 bases separated the two germline ends. The CDR3 is CASSPEGTGQEKLFF. The CDR3 region has the DNA TGTGCCAGCAGCCCCGAAGGCACAGGGCAAGAGAAACTGTTTTTT.

J is TRBJ2-7 and V is TRBV30; no definite D call. Looked up from germline, CDR1 is GTSNPN and CDR2 is SVGIG (reference sequence). The V gene lost 0 bases and the J gene lost 1 base, with 7 bases spanning the gap. The CDR3 has 13 residues. The CDR3 is CAWSVEGSYEQYF. In nucleotides, the CDR3 is TGTGCCTGGAGTGTAGAAGGTTCCTACGAGCAGTACTTC.

V usage is TRBV7-3 and J usage is TRBJ1-5; 9 bases map to TRBD1. Germline assignment: CDR1 SGHTA and CDR2 FQGTGA. Losses at the gene ends were 5 bases for V and 6 bases for J; bases not matched to a gene: 8. This CDR3 comprises 15 residues. This CDR3 is CASSRPGQGTQPQHF. The CDR3 bases are TGTGCCAGCAGCAGACCGGGACAGGGCACTCAGCCCCAGCATTTT.

J is TRBJ2-2 and V is TRBV5-8, with 8 bases identical to TRBD2. The CDR3 length is 17 residues. Trimming at V came to 0 bases and at J to 3 bases, leaving 7 bases not matched to a gene. The germline V gene encodes CDR1 SGHTS and CDR2 YDEGEE. CDR3 in DNA: TGTGCCAGCAGCTTGGTTCCAGCGGGGGACGACACCGGGGAGCTGTTTTTT. It translates to CASSLVPAGDDTGELFF.

The genes are TRBV20-1 and TRBJ2-1; 10 bases align to TRBD1. Germline values: CDR1 DFQATT, CDR2 SNEGSKA (reference sequence). The CDR3 length is 16 residues. V shed 6 bases, J shed 0 bases, and the junction held 8 bases outside the gene matches. The CDR3 DNA sequence: TGCAGTGCGGTCGGGACAGGGGCCTCCTCCTACAATGAGCAGTTCTTC. It translates to CSAVGTGASSYNEQFF.

This rearrangement joins TRBV27 to TRBJ1-1; possibly TRBD1 for D (6 bases). Germline-derived CDR1 and CDR2 are MNHEY and SMNVEV (reference sequence). The CDR3 is 16 residues long. V was pared by 4 bases and J by 1 base, with 16 bases between. Here the CDR3 reads CASSSQGNRANTEAFF. The CDR3 DNA reads as TGTGCCAGCAGTTCACAAGGTAACAGGGCGAACACTGAAGCTTTCTTT.

This chain joins TRBV5-1 and TRBJ1-4; D unresolved. The CDR3 sequence is 13 residues long. In germline, CDR1 is SGHRS, CDR2 YFSETQ. The ends were cut back, 5 bases at V and 7 bases at J, with 12 bases in the middle. The CDR3, as DNA: TGCGCCAGCAGTATCGGAGGGCTTGAAAAACTGTTTTTT. Protein sequence: CASSIGGLEKLFF.

At least ten counts were recorded for this clonotype. V and J are TRBV7-7 and TRBJ2-5; D perhaps matches TRBD2 (6 bases). Looked up from germline, CDR1 is SSHAT and CDR2 is FNYEAQ (reference sequence). This CDR3 is built from 13 residues. V shed 5 bases and J shed 0 bases, with 7 bases lying between them. CDR3 sequence: CASSRGYQETQYF. The DNA for the CDR3 is TGTGCCAGCAGCCGGGGGTACCAAGAGACCCAGTACTTC.

In this sample, this clonotype turned up a few times. The V gene is TRBV7-2, the J gene TRBJ2-3, with a weak D call TRBD1 (6 bases). Germline V gene data show CDR1 as SGHTA and CDR2 as FQGNSA. Trimming pared 5 bases from V and 2 bases from J, leaving 14 bases between. CDR3 length: 15 amino acids. The CDR3 DNA reads TGTGCCAGCAGCCCTTACAGGGCCGACACAGATACGCAGTATTTT. The encoded protein is CASSPYRADTDTQYF. The variable domain in full, with the rest retrieved from reference TRBV7-2 and TRBJ2-3, is GAGVSQSPSNKVTEKGKDVELRCDPISGHTALYWYRQSLGQGLEFLIYFQGNSAPDKSGLPSDRFSAERTGGSVSTLTIQRTQQEDSAVYLCASSPYRADTDTQYFGPGTRLTVL.

There are a few counts of this clonotype. The genes are TRBV7-9 and TRBJ1-3; no clear D. With 1 base removed from V and 4 bases from J, the gap between germline ends came to 17 bases. CDR1 is SEHNR and CDR2 is FQNEAQ in the germline V gene (reference sequence). This CDR3 has 17 amino acids. The CDR3 bases are TGTGCCAGCAGCTTAGAGGGAGGACCAGCCTCGGGAAACACCATATATTTT. Protein: CASSLEGGPASGNTIYF.

This clonotype was counted only a few times. V is TRBV3-1 and J is TRBJ1-2; TRBD1 matches 7 bases. V gave up 4 bases and J gave up 3 bases; unmatched junction bases: 5. The CDR3 runs to 14 residues. Germline V CDR1 and CDR2: LGHDT, YNNKEL (reference sequence). The chain's CDR3 is CASSRDSDHYGYTF. The CDR3, as DNA: TGTGCCAGCAGCCGGGACAGCGACCACTATGGCTACACCTTC.

This clonotype was detected a few times. The CDR3 is CASRAGGEQFF. The CDR3 DNA sequence: TGTGCCAGCAGGGCAGGGGGTGAGCAGTTCTTC. This chain links TRBV11-2 with TRBJ2-1, with 7 positions matching TRBD1. Germline CDR1 reads SGHAT; CDR2 reads FQNNGV. V was pared by 6 bases and J by 9 bases, with 2 bases of the junction left unmatched. The CDR3 runs 11 residues.

This clonotype was counted ten times or more. This chain uses TRBV7-3 with TRBJ2-2; 7 positions agree with TRBD1. After removal of 5 bases from V and 0 bases from J, the junction contained 3 bases not matched to a gene. Per the germline V gene, CDR1 is SGHTA and CDR2 is FQGTGA. CDR3 size: 15 residues. The CDR3 nucleotides are TGTGCCAGCAGCCGTCAGGGGGCGAACACCGGGGAGCTGTTTTTT. Translated, it gives CASSRQGANTGELFF. Together with reference TRBV7-3 and TRBJ2-2, the CDR3 gives the full variable domain: GAGVSQTPSNKVTEKGKYVELRCDPISGHTALYWYRQSLGQGPEFLIYFQGTGAADDSGLPNDRFFAVRPEGSVSTLKIQRTERGDSAVYLCASSRQGANTGELFFGEGSRLTVL.

A few counts support this clonotype. J is TRBJ1-1 and V is TRBV4-1, with D possibly TRBD1 on 5 matching bases. CDR3 size: 15 residues. Germline V CDR1 and CDR2: MGHRA, YSYEKL. Between the trimmed V and J ends, which lost 3 bases and 0 bases, there was a span of 11 bases. CDR3: CASSHIDSMNTEAFF. For the CDR3, the DNA is TGCGCCAGCAGCCACATCGACAGTATGAACACTGAAGCTTTCTTT.

DNA for the CDR3: TGTGCCAGCAGCCCCCAAAGTTCTGGAAACACCATATATTTT. Its protein product is CASSPQSSGNTIYF. The rearrangement joins TRBV7-2 to TRBJ1-3; D gene unclear. CDR3 length: 14 residues. Germline CDR1 reads SGHTA; CDR2 reads FQGNSA. The germline V and J ends were trimmed by 5 bases and 1 base, with 9 bases remaining between them. The full variable domain, with the rest looked up from reference TRBV7-2 and TRBJ1-3, is GAGVSQSPSNKVTEKGKDVELRCDPISGHTALYWYRQSLGQGLEFLIYFQGNSAPDKSGLPSDRFSAERTGGSVSTLTIQRTQQEDSAVYLCASSPQSSGNTIYFGEGSWLTVV.

This rearrangement joins TRBV7-2 to TRBJ2-5; 8 bases are a match to TRBD1. The length of the CDR3 is 15 residues. V lost 1 base to trimming and J lost 4 bases; unmatched junction nucleotides: 5. The germline CDR1 and CDR2 sequences are SGHTA and FQGNSA. In DNA form, the CDR3 reads TGTGCCAGCAGCTTAGGTTTCCAGGGGGCAGAGACCCAGTACTTC. It translates to CASSLGFQGAETQYF.

This clonotype was observed many times. The chain links TRBV5-1 to TRBJ2-1, with TRBD2 identical over 8 bases. CDR1 is SGHRS, CDR2 YFSETQ, per germline. The CDR3 contains 16 residues. Trimming removed 4 bases from V and 3 bases from J; junction bases left unmatched: 9. CDR3 coding DNA: TGCGCCAGCAGCGCCGGGGGGGCCGCGTACTACAATGAGCAGTTCTTC. It codes for CASSAGGAAYYNEQFF.

This clonotype was found many times. This sequence joins TRBV7-6 and TRBJ1-6; 10 bases fit TRBD1. Trimming took 4 bases from V and 10 from J; bases not matched to a gene: 7. The length of the CDR3 is 15 residues. Looked up from germline, CDR1 is SGHVS and CDR2 is FNYEAQ. The CDR3 nucleotides read TGTGCCAGCAGCTCGGGACAGGGGAAAATCTCACCCCTCCACTTT. Translation gives CASSSGQGKISPLHF.

This CDR3 is CASSYFGGGTEAFF. CDR3 bases: TGTGCCAGCAGTTACTTCGGGGGGGGGACTGAAGCTTTCTTT. J is TRBJ1-1 and V is TRBV6-5; D possibly corresponds to TRBD1 (5 bases). V was pared by 1 base and J by 5 bases, with 11 bases between. The CDR3 length is 14 residues. CDR1 is MNHEY and CDR2 is SVGAGI in the germline V gene.

There are a few counts of this clonotype. The rearrangement joins TRBV4-3 to TRBJ1-1; perhaps TRBD1 as D (5 bases). V dropped 2 bases and J dropped 4 bases, with 20 bases sitting between them. The CDR3 consists of 17 residues. Per germline, CDR1 LGHNA and CDR2 YSLEER. In DNA, the CDR3 is TGCGCCAGCAGCCAAAAAGGGCGGGGGTCGTGGGGCACTGAAGCTTTCTTT. Translated, it gives CASSQKGRGSWGTEAFF.